Below, 31 T cell receptor beta chains from the same sample are listed, as sequenced in a study of T cell changes during pregnancy in multiple sclerosis. Sequencing used immunoSEQ multiplex PCR; TCRdb keeps in-frame clones, though not all of them. The sample lists 13,000 or so clones, more than 70% occurring once. The sequenced sample was CD8+ T cells from peripheral blood mononuclear cells, obtained in the first trimester of pregnancy. The receptors stem from a female donor with multiple sclerosis, enrolled in a pregnancy study.

CDR3 sequence reads: CASSFDWRGSNEQFF. CDR3 nucleotide sequence: TGTGCCAGCAGCTTTGACTGGCGGGGTAGCAATGAGCAGTTCTTC. This rearrangement joins TRBV11-3 to TRBJ2-1; the D gene is possibly TRBD2 (6 bases). The length of the CDR3 is 15 residues. Per germline, CDR1 SGHNT and CDR2 YENEEA. V lost 3 bases to trimming and J lost 6 bases, with 15 bases between them.

The rearrangement joins TRBV7-8 to TRBJ2-5, with 11 bases that match TRBD2. Germline-derived CDR1 and CDR2 are SGHVS and FQNEAQ. The CDR3 spans 17 residues. The trim removed 2 bases at V and 2 bases at J, leaving 7 bases unmatched. CDR3 loop: CASSLKLAGGHQETQYF. The CDR3 nucleotides are TGTGCCAGCAGCTTAAAGCTAGCGGGGGGCCATCAAGAGACCCAGTACTTC.

This chain uses TRBV19 with TRBJ2-7, with TRBD1 matching over 7 bases. This CDR3 has 14 amino acids. Germline assignment: CDR1 LNHDA and CDR2 SQIVND (reference sequence). V was clipped by 3 bases and J by 6 bases; unmatched bases: 8. The CDR3 DNA is TGTGCCAGTAGTATCAGCGACAGGGTCGGCGAGCAGTACTTC. It yields the protein CASSISDRVGEQYF. The full variable domain, completed using reference TRBV19 and TRBJ2-7, is DGGITQSPKYLFRKEGQNVTLSCEQNLNHDAMYWYRQDPGQGLRLIYYSQIVNDFQKGDIAEGYSVSREKKESFPLTVTSAQKNPTAFYLCASSISDRVGEQYFGPGTRLTVT.

The rearrangement joins TRBV27 to TRBJ2-2; 8 bases are shared with TRBD2. CDR3 length: 15 amino acids. Trimming cost V 6 bases and J 5 bases; bases outside gene matches: 8. Germline V gene sequence: CDR1 MNHEY, CDR2 SMNVEV (reference sequence). The CDR3 is CASSGRRGVTGELFF. Written as DNA, the CDR3 is TGTGCCAGCAGCGGGAGGCGGGGGGTTACCGGGGAGCTGTTTTTT.

The V call is TRBV9, the J call TRBJ2-1, with TRBD1 as a possible D gene (5 bases). Germline CDR1 and CDR2: SGDLS and YYNGEE. V dropped 4 bases and J dropped 4 bases, with 9 bases sitting between them. The CDR3 is made up of 13 amino acids. The DNA of the CDR3 is TGTGCCAGCAGCATGACAGTATACAATGAGCAGTTCTTC. It encodes CASSMTVYNEQFF. Using reference TRBV9 and TRBJ2-1 for the parts outside the CDR3, the full variable domain is DSGVTQTPKHLITATGQRVTLRCSPRSGDLSVYWYQQSLDQGLQFLIQYYNGEERAKGNILERFSAQQFPDLHSELNLSSLELGDSALYFCASSMTVYNEQFFGPGTRLTVL.

This clone appeared a few times. V and J are TRBV6-1 and TRBJ2-7; TRBD2 matches at 12 bases. J lost 4 bases, V lost 1 base, and 2 bases had no gene match. The CDR3 covers 15 residues. Germline CDR1 reads MNHNS; CDR2 reads SASEGT. The DNA for the CDR3 is TGTGCCAGCAGTGAAGAAGGGACTAGCGGGTACGAGCAGTACTTC. Residues: CASSEEGTSGYEQYF.

The table lists this clone with a count of one. This rearrangement joins TRBV5-1 to TRBJ2-3; D might be TRBD2 (5 bases). The CDR3 totals 16 residues. With 0 bases removed from V and 5 bases from J, the gap between germline ends came to 16 bases. Germline V gene lookup returns CDR1 SGHRS and CDR2 YFSETQ. CDR3 nucleotide sequence: TGCGCCAGCAGCTTGGCCTTAAGCGGCGTTCGAGATACGCAGTATTTT. Translating it yields CASSLALSGVRDTQYF.

The genes are TRBV4-1 and TRBJ2-7, with D maybe TRBD2 (6 bases). Germline lookup yields CDR1 MGHRA and CDR2 YSYEKL. The CDR3 is made up of 15 amino acids. V was cut by 0 bases and J by 3 bases, with 12 bases left in between. CDR3 protein: CASSQDFRLVYEQYF. The CDR3 DNA is TGCGCCAGCAGCCAAGATTTTCGACTAGTCTACGAGCAGTACTTC.

This chain links TRBV7-9 with TRBJ1-4; no firm D call. Germline CDR1 SEHNR, CDR2 FQNEAQ (reference sequence). The CDR3 extends over 12 amino acids. The V and J ends lost 6 bases and 11 bases respectively, with 13 bases between them. Written as DNA, the CDR3 is TGTGCCAGCAGTATCACCCCACAGAAACTGTTTTTT. As protein: CASSITPQKLFF. Full variable domain (missing parts from reference TRBV7-9 and TRBJ1-4): DTGVSQNPRHKITKRGQNVTFRCDPISEHNRLYWYRQTLGQGPEFLTYFQNEAQLEKSRLLSDRFSAERPKGSFSTLEIQRTEQGDSAMYLCASSITPQKLFFGSGTQLSVL.

The gene calls are TRBV9 and TRBJ2-7, with D unclear. Germline V gene sequence: CDR1 SGDLS, CDR2 YYNGEE. The CDR3 length is 13 residues. Trimming took 0 bases from V and 2 from J, leaving 6 bases between them. DNA for the CDR3: TGTGCCAGCAGCGTAGGAGTTACCTACGAGCAGTACTTC. It translates to CASSVGVTYEQYF.

The V and J genes are TRBV5-1 and TRBJ2-5; 8 bases are a match to TRBD1. Germline V gene data show CDR1 as SGHRS and CDR2 as YFSETQ. CDR3 length: 18 residues. The junction had 16 bases not matched to a gene; V was cut back by 4 bases and J by 2 bases. CDR3 sequence: CASSDHRAGTGAQETQYF. As DNA, the CDR3 is TGCGCCAGCAGCGACCACCGGGCCGGGACAGGAGCTCAAGAGACCCAGTACTTC.

The J gene is TRBJ2-7, the V gene TRBV7-9, with TRBD2 matching over 7 bases. Losses at the gene ends were 5 bases for V and 3 bases for J; bases not matched to a gene: 7. Germline V gene lookup returns CDR1 SEHNR and CDR2 FQNEAQ (reference sequence). This CDR3 contains 14 residues. CDR3 bases: TGTGCCAGCAGCCCAGCGGGACTGTTCTACGAGCAGTACTTC. Translated, it gives CASSPAGLFYEQYF.

The chain combines TRBV6-5 with TRBJ2-1, with 7 bases matching TRBD2. Unmatched junction bases numbered 10, after V lost 5 bases and J lost 6 bases. The germline gives CDR1 MNHEY, CDR2 SVGAGI. The CDR3 runs 15 residues. The CDR3, as DNA: TGTGCCAGCAGTCCGACTAGCCCTACCCCCAATGAGCAGTTCTTC. Translating gives CASSPTSPTPNEQFF.

The chain recombines TRBV7-9 with TRBJ2-7; D perhaps matches TRBD1 (6 bases). V lost 0 bases and J 1 base, leaving 13 bases between the germline ends. The CDR3 is made up of 16 amino acids. Germline loops: CDR1 SEHNR, CDR2 FQNEAQ (reference sequence). CDR3 in DNA: TGTGCCAGCAGCTTAGCCCCCGGGACACCGTCCTACGAGCAGTACTTC. This gives the protein CASSLAPGTPSYEQYF. The entire variable domain, with the rest obtained from reference TRBV7-9 and TRBJ2-7, is as follows: DTGVSQNPRHKITKRGQNVTFRCDPISEHNRLYWYRQTLGQGPEFLTYFQNEAQLEKSRLLSDRFSAERPKGSFSTLEIQRTEQGDSAMYLCASSLAPGTPSYEQYFGPGTRLTVT.

The V gene is TRBV18, the J gene TRBJ1-2, with 7 bases fitting TRBD1. The CDR3 extends over 15 amino acids. V was clipped by 3 bases and J by 4 bases; unmatched bases: 8. From germline, CDR1 is KGHSH and CDR2 LQKENI. CDR3 sequence (DNA): TGTGCCAGCTCACCTTCAGGGGGGAGCGGCTATGGCTACACCTTC. As protein: CASSPSGGSGYGYTF.

The rearrangement uses TRBV25-1 and TRBJ1-4; D call uncertain. This CDR3 contains 17 residues. Trimming left V 0 bases short and J 4 bases short, with 15 bases between. The V gene's germline CDR1 is MGHDK and CDR2 SYGVNS. CDR3 loop: CASSEYGVDSGNEKLFF. CDR3 bases: TGTGCCAGCAGTGAATATGGAGTGGATAGCGGTAATGAAAAACTGTTTTTT.

The rearrangement joins TRBV29-1 to TRBJ2-7; 7 nucleotides agree with TRBD1. Germline CDR1 reads SQVTM; CDR2 reads ANQGSEA. The CDR3 is 13 residues long. Trimming took 6 bases from V and 3 from J; bases not matched to a gene: 8. CDR3 in DNA: TGCAGCGTAACCCGGGACAGCCTCTACGAGCAGTACTTC. Translating gives CSVTRDSLYEQYF.

The V and J genes are TRBV15 and TRBJ1-5, with 10 bases aligning to TRBD1. The CDR3 loop spans 17 amino acids. In germline, CDR1 is LNHNV, CDR2 YYDKDF (reference sequence). V was clipped by 6 bases and J by 2 bases; unmatched bases: 10. In DNA, the CDR3 is TGTGCCACCAGTCCCGGGACAGGGGAGATTGGCAATCAGCCCCAGCATTTT. Amino acids: CATSPGTGEIGNQPQHF. The entire variable domain, with the rest obtained from reference TRBV15 and TRBJ1-5, is as follows: DAMVIQNPRYQVTQFGKPVTLSCSQTLNHNVMYWYQQKSSQAPKLLFHYYDKDFNNEADTPDNFQSRRPNTSFCFLDIRSPGLGDTAMYLCATSPGTGEIGNQPQHFGDGTRLSIL.

The gene calls are TRBV30 and TRBJ2-5, with TRBD1 as a possible D gene (6 bases). CDR3 length: 13 amino acids. With 8 bases removed from V and 3 bases from J, the gap between germline ends came to 16 bases. In germline, CDR1 is GTSNPN, CDR2 SVGIG (reference sequence). CDR3 nucleotides: TGTGCCGGCTACTCAGGGGCGAAAGAGACCCAGTACTTC. The encoded protein is CAGYSGAKETQYF.

V gene TRBV6-5 combines with J gene TRBJ2-2, with D perhaps matching TRBD2 (6 bases). CDR1 and CDR2 from the germline V gene are MNHEY and SVGAGI. V gave up 2 bases and J gave up 6 bases, with 7 bases separating them. The CDR3 extends over 13 amino acids. CDR3 coding DNA: TGTGCCAGCAGTTACGGAGGGGCCGGGGAGCTGTTTTTT. Its protein product is CASSYGGAGELFF.

The genes are TRBV15 and TRBJ1-4; 7 bases are a match to TRBD1. Germline V gives CDR1 LNHNV, CDR2 YYDKDF (reference sequence). V was pared by 4 bases and J by 3 bases, with 5 bases of the junction left unmatched. The CDR3 extends over 15 amino acids. DNA for the CDR3: TGTGCCACCAGCACTGCCAGGGGGGCTAATGAAAAACTGTTTTTT. Translated, it gives CATSTARGANEKLFF.

This rearrangement joins TRBV4-3 to TRBJ1-2; D is possibly TRBD1 (6 bases). V lost 4 bases and J 11 bases, leaving 20 bases between the germline ends. The length of the CDR3 is 14 residues. Germline values: CDR1 LGHNA, CDR2 YSLEER. The CDR3 region has the DNA TGCGCCAGCAGCCTCACGGTGGACAGCGGGGAGTACACCTTC. Translating gives CASSLTVDSGEYTF.

The rearrangement links TRBV6-4 to TRBJ2-3, with D possibly being TRBD1 (5 bases). CDR1 MRHNA and CDR2 SNTAGT come from the germline V gene. The germline V and J ends were trimmed by 3 bases and 2 bases, with 9 bases remaining between them. CDR3 length equals 14 residues. The CDR3 bases are TGTGCCAGCAGTGATAAAGGGGACACAGATACGCAGTATTTT. It is translated as CASSDKGDTDTQYF.

V usage is TRBV10-3 and J usage is TRBJ1-1; D not resolved. Germline loops: CDR1 ENHRY, CDR2 SYGVKD. Trimming cost V 3 bases and J 0 bases, with 2 bases left between them. This CDR3 region has 12 residues. The chain's CDR3 is CAISDVNTEAFF. The CDR3 DNA sequence: TGTGCCATCAGTGACGTGAACACTGAAGCTTTCTTT.

The J gene is TRBJ2-1, the V gene TRBV6-6; tentatively, D is TRBD2 (5 bases). Germline V gene data show CDR1 as MNHNY and CDR2 as SVGAGI (reference sequence). Trimming took 2 bases from V and 7 from J, leaving 6 bases between them. The CDR3 sequence is 12 residues long. The CDR3 here is CASSYGENEQFF. The DNA for the CDR3 is TGTGCCAGCAGTTACGGGGAGAATGAGCAGTTCTTC.

The chain carries TRBV18 and TRBJ2-5, with D possibly TRBD1 on 6 matching bases. Germline V gene lookup returns CDR1 KGHSH and CDR2 LQKENI. CDR3 size: 14 residues. The V end lost 3 bases, the J end lost 5 bases, and 13 bases lay between the germline ends. CDR3 sequence (DNA): TGTGCCAGCTCACCCTGGGGGCGAGAGGAGACCCAGTACTTC. Protein: CASSPWGREETQYF.

The chain links TRBV10-3 to TRBJ1-4; D is possibly TRBD1 (5 bases). Looked up from germline, CDR1 is ENHRY and CDR2 is SYGVKD. This CDR3 is 14 amino acids long. Between the trimmed V and J ends, which lost 3 bases and 5 bases, there was a span of 10 bases. The CDR3 region is CAISEDRLNEKLFF. The CDR3 region has the DNA TGTGCCATCAGTGAAGACAGATTAAATGAAAAACTGTTTTTT.

This clone was found once. The chain has TRBV6-5 and TRBJ2-7; D is perhaps TRBD2 (6 bases). The CDR3 consists of 13 residues. Trimming took 7 bases from V and 5 from J, leaving 15 bases between them. The germline V gene has CDR1 MNHEY and CDR2 SVGAGI. The CDR3 bases are TGTGCCAGCACACCCCCGGGGGAGGACGAGCAGTACTTC. Its translation is CASTPPGEDEQYF.

The chain has TRBV30 and TRBJ1-1; D may be TRBD1 (6 bases). The CDR3 covers 14 residues. Germline-derived CDR1 and CDR2 are GTSNPN and SVGIG (reference sequence). V lost 3 bases and J lost 11, with 22 bases in between. The chain's CDR3 is CAWSAGSGEQEAFF. CDR3 bases: TGTGCCTGGAGCGCTGGATCAGGGGAGCAGGAGGCTTTCTTT. The variable domain in full, with the rest retrieved from reference TRBV30 and TRBJ1-1, is SQTIHQWPATLVQPVGSPLSLECTVEGTSNPNLYWYRQAAGRGLQLLFYSVGIGQISSEVPQNLSASRPQDRQFILSSKKLLLSDSGFYLCAWSAGSGEQEAFFGQGTRLTVV.

This chain uses TRBV19 with TRBJ2-1, with 13 bases lining up with TRBD2. Per germline, CDR1 LNHDA and CDR2 SQIVND (reference sequence). With 1 base clipped from V and 14 bases from J, the junction kept 8 bases outside the gene matches. This CDR3 has 15 residues. CDR3 loop: CASSIGEGTSGVKFF. In DNA, the CDR3 is TGTGCCAGTAGTATAGGGGAAGGGACTAGCGGGGTGAAGTTCTTC.

The CDR3 DNA reads TGTGCCAGCAGCTTAGGATTAACCAGGGTATTGGATACGCAGTATTTT. It encodes CASSLGLTRVLDTQYF. The rearrangement uses TRBV11-2 and TRBJ2-3; D is possibly TRBD1 (5 bases). CDR1 is SGHAT, CDR2 FQNNGV, per germline. The CDR3 is made up of 16 amino acids. V lost 1 base, J lost 6 bases, and 17 bases lay in between.